These 21 T cell receptor beta chains were all obtained from the same sample, sequenced in a study of blood T cell repertoires in COVID-19. The assay was immunoSEQ multiplex PCR, and TCRdb's table has in-frame clones only and misses some. The repertoire holds 150,000 or so clones, with more than 85% as singletons. The source material was peripheral blood. The origin of the receptors is a man aged 60 to 69 with COVID-19, enrolled during active disease.

The genes are TRBV7-8 and TRBJ2-5; 14 nucleotides align to TRBD2. The CDR3 loop spans 16 amino acids. Germline CDR1 reads SGHVS; CDR2 reads FQNEAQ. V was clipped by 5 bases and J by 5 bases; unmatched bases: 7. The CDR3 nucleotides read TGTGCCAGCAGCCCGACTAGCGGGGGGGCCGGTGAGACCCAGTACTTC. Translated: CASSPTSGGAGETQYF. The complete variable domain, with remaining parts taken from reference TRBV7-8 and TRBJ2-5, reads GAGVSQSPRYKVAKRGQDVALRCDPISGHVSLFWYQQALGQGPEFLTYFQNEAQLDKSGLPSDRFFAERPEGSVSTLKIQRTQQEDSAVYLCASSPTSGGAGETQYFGPGTRLLVL.

This clone was observed a single time. This rearrangement joins TRBV24-1 to TRBJ2-7; 8 nucleotides agree with TRBD2. CDR3 length equals 14 residues. The V and J ends lost 0 bases and 5 bases, in that order; junction bases with no gene match: 2. CDR1 is KGHDR and CDR2 is SFDVKD in the germline V gene. The CDR3: CATSDLSGSHEQYF. CDR3 nucleotide sequence: TGTGCCACCAGTGATTTGAGCGGGAGTCACGAGCAGTACTTC.

V gene TRBV9 combines with J gene TRBJ1-1; 8 bases agree with TRBD1. Trimming took 0 bases from V and 4 from J; bases not matched to a gene: 2. The germline gives CDR1 SGDLS, CDR2 YYNGEE. The CDR3 consists of 14 residues. The CDR3 nucleotides are TGTGCCAGCAGCGTAGAGGACAGGGCCACTGAAGCTTTCTTT. Amino acid sequence: CASSVEDRATEAFF.

V usage is TRBV18 and J usage is TRBJ1-6; 9 nucleotides align to TRBD1. The trim removed 2 bases at V and 10 bases at J, leaving 6 bases unmatched. The length of the CDR3 is 15 residues. In germline, CDR1 is KGHSH, CDR2 LQKENI. CDR3 in amino acids: CASSPRTGDLSPLHF. DNA of the CDR3: TGTGCCAGCTCACCAAGGACAGGGGATTTGTCACCCCTCCACTTT.

This clone has just one count. V gene TRBV19 combines with J gene TRBJ1-3; 7 bases align to TRBD1. The V segment lost 6 bases and the J segment 0 bases; nucleotides outside the gene matches: 14. CDR3 length: 18 amino acids. Germline CDR1 LNHDA, CDR2 SQIVND (reference sequence). CDR3 protein: CASSSPRDSRNSGNTIYF. In DNA, the CDR3 is TGTGCCAGTAGCTCTCCACGGGACAGTCGCAACTCTGGAAACACCATATATTTT. Looking up the rest from reference TRBV19 and TRBJ1-3 gives the full variable domain: DGGITQSPKYLFRKEGQNVTLSCEQNLNHDAMYWYRQDPGQGLRLIYYSQIVNDFQKGDIAEGYSVSREKKESFPLTVTSAQKNPTAFYLCASSSPRDSRNSGNTIYFGEGSWLTVV.

The chain recombines TRBV19 with TRBJ1-2, with TRBD1 matching 9 bases. The CDR3 is made up of 19 amino acids. Germline CDR1 is LNHDA and CDR2 is SQIVND (reference sequence). The V and J ends lost 4 bases and 8 bases, in that order; junction bases with no gene match: 23. As DNA, the CDR3 is TGTGCCAGTAGTAACTCCATCTCCCTACCCGGGACAGGGATTGAAGGCTACACCTTC. Translated: CASSNSISLPGTGIEGYTF.

This clone was found a few times. This chain uses TRBV9 with TRBJ1-6, with no clear D. The V gene's germline CDR1 is SGDLS and CDR2 YYNGEE. V lost 4 bases and J lost 9, with 20 bases in between. The CDR3 covers 16 residues. This CDR3 is CASSPQARIGSSPLHF. Here the CDR3 DNA reads TGTGCCAGCAGCCCCCAGGCCCGTATAGGGAGTTCACCCCTCCACTTT.

The rearrangement links TRBV18 to TRBJ1-2; D gene ambiguous. Trimming took 3 bases from V and 8 from J, leaving 13 bases between them. The CDR3 is 13 residues long. Germline CDR1 reads KGHSH; CDR2 reads LQKENI. The CDR3 spells CASSPGPEGGYTF. The CDR3 DNA follows: TGTGCCAGCTCACCCGGGCCCGAGGGAGGCTACACCTTC.

J is TRBJ1-2 and V is TRBV18; a possible D gene is TRBD1 (5 bases). V dropped 7 bases and J dropped 6 bases, with 24 bases sitting between them. The CDR3 length is 16 residues. CDR1 is KGHSH and CDR2 is LQKENI in the germline V gene. The CDR3 loop reads CASYLTQASSANGYTF. CDR3 DNA: TGTGCCAGCTACTTAACACAGGCATCCTCCGCAAATGGCTACACCTTC.

This clone was detected once. The CDR3 bases are TGCGCCAGCAGCTTGATCGTAGGCGGGAGCACAGATACGCAGTATTTT. Translating gives CASSLIVGGSTDTQYF. The chain combines TRBV5-1 with TRBJ2-3, with D perhaps matching TRBD2 (5 bases). CDR1 SGHRS and CDR2 YFSETQ come from the germline V gene. This CDR3 has 16 residues. V was clipped by 1 base and J by 0 bases, with 12 bases between them.

This clone was seen just once. CDR3 nucleotide sequence: TGCGCCAGCAGCCCGGAAGCTAGCGGGTCAGATACGCAGTATTTT. This gives the protein CASSPEASGSDTQYF. The gene calls are TRBV4-3 and TRBJ2-3, with TRBD2 identical over 8 bases. Germline CDR1 reads LGHNA; CDR2 reads YSLEER. This CDR3 spans 15 amino acids. Germline trimming cut 4 bases from V and 4 bases from J; bases unmatched to any gene: 7.

This rearrangement joins TRBV7-8 to TRBJ2-1; TRBD2 matches 12 bases. CDR3 length equals 19 residues. The V and J ends lost 6 bases and 2 bases, in that order; junction bases with no gene match: 14. Germline V CDR1 and CDR2: SGHVS, FQNEAQ. The CDR3 region has the DNA TGTGCCAGCAGTTCAACCCGACTAGCGGGGGCAATCGCCTACAATGAGCAGTTCTTC. This gives the protein CASSSTRLAGAIAYNEQFF.

This clone turned up a few times. This chain connects TRBV18 to TRBJ1-1; TRBD1 agrees at 8 bases. This CDR3 spans 15 amino acids. The junction had 3 bases not matched to a gene; V was cut back by 2 bases and J by 1 base. The germline V gene encodes CDR1 KGHSH and CDR2 LQKENI. The DNA for the CDR3 is TGTGCCAGCTCACCAAAACAGGGGGGGAACACTGAAGCTTTCTTT. Protein sequence: CASSPKQGGNTEAFF.

The chain couples TRBV4-3 to TRBJ1-1; D remains ambiguous. V shed 0 bases and J shed 2 bases, with 22 bases lying between them. CDR1 and CDR2 (germline): LGHNA, YSLEER. The CDR3 loop spans 19 amino acids. The CDR3 coding sequence is TGCGCCAGCAGCCAAGATGGAAGGAACAGCCTTACCCTTAACACTGAAGCTTTCTTT. Its translation: CASSQDGRNSLTLNTEAFF.

The V and J genes are TRBV3-1 (or the pseudogene TRBV3-2) and TRBJ2-1; TRBD1 aligns across 8 bases. This CDR3 region has 14 residues. V gave up 4 bases and J gave up 8 bases; unmatched junction bases: 7. Germline CDR1 is LGHDT and CDR2 is YNNKEL (reference sequence). The CDR3, as DNA: TGTGCCAGCAGCCGCCGGACAGGGAGCGATGAGCAGTTCTTC. Protein: CASSRRTGSDEQFF.

This clone was observed a handful of times. The genes are TRBV6-5 and TRBJ1-2; D is perhaps TRBD1 (5 bases). V was pared by 8 bases and J by 7 bases, with 11 bases between. This CDR3 comprises 11 residues. Germline V CDR1 and CDR2: MNHEY, SVGAGI. The CDR3 sequence is CASGRGLGYTF. The CDR3 DNA reads as TGTGCCAGCGGTAGGGGACTTGGCTACACCTTC.

A few counts support this clone. The CDR3 region has the DNA TGTGCCAGCAGCCACTTTGACAGGAGCTACGAGCAGTACTTC. It is translated as CASSHFDRSYEQYF. This rearrangement joins TRBV7-8 to TRBJ2-7, with a possible D match to TRBD1 (6 bases). In germline, CDR1 is SGHVS, CDR2 FQNEAQ. V was shortened by 5 bases and J by 3 bases, with 14 bases between the two germline ends. The CDR3 contains 14 residues.

This sequence joins TRBV5-5 and TRBJ2-2, with 11 bases that match TRBD2. V lost 0 bases and J lost 0; bases outside the gene matches: 1. The CDR3 spans 17 residues. CDR1 is SGHKS and CDR2 is YYEKEE in the germline V gene (reference sequence). CDR3 nucleotide sequence: TGTGCCAGCAGCTTGGGACTAGCGGGATCGAACACCGGGGAGCTGTTTTTT. Translating gives CASSLGLAGSNTGELFF.

The rearrangement uses TRBV6-5 and TRBJ1-1, with D possibly TRBD1 on 6 matching bases. Looked up from germline, CDR1 is MNHEY and CDR2 is SVGAGI. The CDR3 totals 13 residues. The V gene lost 5 bases and the J gene lost 7 bases, with 14 bases spanning the gap. CDR3 sequence reads: CASSTRQAGEAFF. The CDR3 nucleotides are TGTGCCAGCAGTACAAGACAGGCGGGTGAAGCTTTCTTT.

Note on this clone: The same CDR3 arises from other DNA sequences in this sample as well. This sequence joins TRBV9 and TRBJ1-4; tentatively, D is TRBD1 (5 bases). Germline assignment: CDR1 SGDLS and CDR2 YYNGEE. This CDR3 region has 14 residues. V was cut by 1 base and J by 3 bases, with 7 bases left in between. The CDR3 coding sequence is TGTGCCAGCAGCGTATCAGGGTCTAATGAAAAACTGTTTTTT. Translation: CASSVSGSNEKLFF.

This sequence joins TRBV9 and TRBJ2-1; TRBD2 matches 9 bases. The CDR3 covers 16 residues. From germline, CDR1 is SGDLS and CDR2 YYNGEE. V lost 0 bases to trimming and J lost 3 bases; unmatched junction nucleotides: 4. CDR3 bases: TGTGCCAGCAGCGTAGGGGATAGCGGGGGCTACAATGAGCAGTTCTTC. Residues: CASSVGDSGGYNEQFF.